This T cell receptor beta chain stems from a study of T cell responses to AZD1222 COVID-19 vaccine. General study points: Vaccine-associated CD4 TCRs spanned spike, dominant at 160-218 and 743-854. Repertoire sampling happened only post peak T cell response. Just 5 to 7 AZD1222 recipients were seropositive at baseline. Donors, mostly white British, included more females; clonal diversity was possibly underestimated.

Regarding this clone: Its matching antigen is unknown.

Germline CDR1 SGHAT, CDR2 FQNNGV. V lost 4 bases and J lost 5, with 17 bases in between. The CDR3 loop spans 15 amino acids. Assay used: immunoSEQ multiplex PCR; TCRdb lists only in-frame clones, some missing. The sample lists more than 250,000 clones, approximately 95% seen once, with approximately 0.52% in the top ten. Source: peripheral blood, taken on day 0 of AZD1222 vaccination. V usage is TRBV11-2 and J usage is TRBJ1-1; D might be TRBD1 (5 bases). This TCR came from an adult in good health. The CDR3, as DNA: TGTGCCAGCAGCTGGGGGACCGCCGTGGGGACTGAAGCTTTCTTT. This sequence encodes CASSWGTAVGTEAFF.